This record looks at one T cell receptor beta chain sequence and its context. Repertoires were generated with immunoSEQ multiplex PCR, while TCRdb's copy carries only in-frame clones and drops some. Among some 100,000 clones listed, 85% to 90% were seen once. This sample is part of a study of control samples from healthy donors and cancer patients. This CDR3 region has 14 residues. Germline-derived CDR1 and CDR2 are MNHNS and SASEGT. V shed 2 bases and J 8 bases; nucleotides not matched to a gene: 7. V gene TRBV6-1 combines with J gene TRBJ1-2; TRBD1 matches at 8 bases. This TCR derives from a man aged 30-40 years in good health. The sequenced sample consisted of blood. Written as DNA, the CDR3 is TGTGCCAGCAGTGAACGGACAGGGTTCGGCGGCTACACCTTC. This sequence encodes CASSERTGFGGYTF.